Following are 10 T cell receptor beta chains from one sample sequenced in a study of T cells after yellow fever vaccination. Using its own MiXCR run on the 5' RACE reads, TCRdb lists one record per CDR3 protein. Found here are about 130,000 distinct CDR3 sequences, about 7.4% of them singletons; the top ten hold roughly 2.6%. This material consisted of CD4+ T cells sorted from PBMCs, taken roughly 10 days after the first yellow fever vaccination. The receptors shown here come from a man aged 18 to 30 who received the YFV17D yellow fever vaccine.

This clonotype has just a few counts. V is TRBV5-1 and J is TRBJ2-1; TRBD1 matches at 11 bases. The V gene's germline CDR1 is SGHRS and CDR2 YFSETQ. This CDR3 is built from 13 residues. V trimming: 4 bases; J trimming: 9 bases; junction bases outside the gene matches: 3. In DNA form, the CDR3 reads TGCGCCAGCAGCATAGGGACAGGGGGTGAGCAGTTCTTC. It codes for CASSIGTGGEQFF.

The chain has TRBV5-1 and TRBJ1-1; D is possibly TRBD1 (6 bases). This CDR3 is built from 15 residues. Germline V gene sequence: CDR1 SGHRS, CDR2 YFSETQ. V lost 2 bases and J 1 base, leaving 12 bases between the germline ends. This CDR3 reads CASSFMDRTNTEAFF. The CDR3 coding sequence is TGCGCCAGCAGCTTTATGGACAGAACGAACACTGAAGCTTTCTTT.

There are many counts of this clonotype. The CDR3 region has the DNA TGCGCCAGCAGCCTCAACCCCGGGCAGCCCCAGCATTTT. Its translation: CASSLNPGQPQHF. V usage is TRBV4-1 and J usage is TRBJ1-5, with D uncertain. Trimming took off 4 bases at V and 7 bases at J, with 11 bases between the two ends. Germline CDR1 reads MGHRA; CDR2 reads YSYEKL. This CDR3 is built from 13 residues.

In this sample, this clonotype turned up many times. The chain recombines TRBV5-4 with TRBJ1-1; TRBD1 matches at 7 bases. Germline CDR1 and CDR2: SGHNT and YYREEE (reference sequence). The length of the CDR3 is 13 residues. V gave up 3 bases and J gave up 6 bases; unmatched junction bases: 5. CDR3 region: CASSSRGRAEAFF. The CDR3 DNA reads TGTGCCAGCAGCTCGAGGGGGCGAGCTGAAGCTTTCTTT.

This clonotype has a count of ten or more. The rearrangement uses TRBV12-3 or TRBV12-4 and TRBJ1-5, with D unclear. V was shortened by 5 bases and J by 3 bases, with 5 bases between the two germline ends. The CDR3 sequence is 12 residues long. CDR3 amino acids: CASSLDNQPQHF. DNA of the CDR3: TGTGCCAGCAGTCTCGACAATCAGCCCCAGCATTTT.

This clonotype occurred many times. The chain couples TRBV19 to TRBJ1-2; maybe TRBD1 (5 bases). Trimming shortened V by 4 bases and J by 1 base, and 10 bases separated the two germline ends. The length of the CDR3 is 14 residues. Germline-derived CDR1 and CDR2 are LNHDA and SQIVND (reference sequence). Here the CDR3 DNA reads TGTGCCAGTAGTACAGGGAGGAATAACTATGGCTACACCTTC. The encoded protein is CASSTGRNNYGYTF.

The chain carries TRBV5-6 and TRBJ2-7; 7 bases are a match to TRBD1. CDR3 size: 12 residues. V was clipped by 4 bases and J by 4 bases; unmatched bases: 2. Per germline, CDR1 SGHDT and CDR2 YYEEEE. The CDR3 DNA sequence: TGTGCCAGCAGCATGGGACAGTACGAGCAGTACGTC. Its translation: CASSMGQYEQYV.

This clonotype was found many times. In DNA, the CDR3 is TGTGCCAGCAGTTATACTCCGGGGGGCCATGAAAAACTGTTTTTT. It translates to CASSYTPGGHEKLFF. The chain joins TRBV2 to TRBJ1-4, with D maybe TRBD1 (6 bases). There are 15 residues in the CDR3. Germline values: CDR1 SNHLY, CDR2 FYNNEI. Trimming left V 5 bases short and J 6 bases short, with 16 bases between.

This clonotype appeared a few times. The chain has TRBV18 and TRBJ2-5; D is unclear. V was shortened by 7 bases and J by 7 bases, with 13 bases between the two germline ends. The CDR3 sequence is 12 residues long. CDR1 KGHSH and CDR2 LQKENI come from the germline V gene. CDR3 in amino acids: CASLTPGGTQYF. In DNA form, the CDR3 reads TGTGCCAGCTTGACACCGGGTGGGACCCAGTACTTC.

Many counts were recorded for this clonotype. V usage is TRBV7-2 and J usage is TRBJ1-5, with D possibly matching TRBD1 (6 bases). V lost 5 bases, J lost 1 base, and 12 bases lay in between. The CDR3 has 15 amino acids. Per the germline V gene, CDR1 is SGHTA and CDR2 is FQGNSA. CDR3 amino acids: CASSAQGPSNQPQHF. CDR3 in DNA: TGTGCCAGCAGCGCACAGGGTCCCAGCAATCAGCCCCAGCATTTT.